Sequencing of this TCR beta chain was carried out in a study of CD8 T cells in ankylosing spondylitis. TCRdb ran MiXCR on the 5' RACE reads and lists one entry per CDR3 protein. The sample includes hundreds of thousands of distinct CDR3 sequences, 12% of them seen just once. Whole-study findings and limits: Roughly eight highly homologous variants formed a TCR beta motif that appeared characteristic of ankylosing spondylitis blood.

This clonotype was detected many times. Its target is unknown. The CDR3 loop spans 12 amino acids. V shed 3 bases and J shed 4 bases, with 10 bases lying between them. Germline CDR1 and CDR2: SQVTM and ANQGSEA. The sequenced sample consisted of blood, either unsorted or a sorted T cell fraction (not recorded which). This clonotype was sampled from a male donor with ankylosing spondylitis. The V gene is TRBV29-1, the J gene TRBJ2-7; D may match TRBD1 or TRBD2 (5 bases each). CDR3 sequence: CSVEGRLYEQYF. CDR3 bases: TGCAGCGTTGAGGGACGGTTATACGAGCAGTACTTC.